A selection of T cell receptor beta chains follows, all from one sample in a study of TIL therapy for anti-PD-1-resistant metastatic lung cancer. The data were produced by immunoSEQ multiplex PCR, yet TCRdb's version contains in-frame clones alone and is incomplete. The sample records more than 55,000 clones, 80% to 90% being singletons. The input for sequencing was blood, taken at baseline. The receptors shown here come from a person aged 25-80 years with non-small cell lung cancer. The CDR3 runs from the conserved cysteine through the conserved F or W. D genes are given only for firm matches. Size is omitted from some rows. Given values are once, few, many or a class for expanded clones.

size	V	J	D	CDR3	DNA
-	TRBV30	TRBJ1-6	-	CAYNRDYNSPLHF	TGTGCCTACAACAGGGATTATAATTCACCCCTCCACTTT
once	TRBV19	TRBJ2-7	TRBD1	CASSIGVGTGAYEQYF	TGTGCCAGTAGTATTGGGGTTGGGACAGGGGCGTACGAGCAGTACTTC
-	TRBV5-1	TRBJ1-2	TRBD1	CASRLDTGGNYGYTF	TGCGCCAGCAGACTTGATACAGGGGGCAACTATGGCTACACCTTC
-	TRBV24-1	TRBJ2-2	TRBD2	CATSDSSSGRARTGELFF	TGTGCCACCAGTGATTCTTCTAGCGGGAGGGCAAGAACCGGGGAGCTGTTTTTT
-	TRBV6-6	TRBJ2-7	TRBD1	CASSYGTGDYEQYF	TGTGCCAGCAGTTACGGGACAGGGGACTACGAGCAGTACTTC
-	TRBV3-1/TRBV3-2	TRBJ2-3	-	CASSQERVGDTQYF	TGTGCCAGCAGCCAAGAGCGGGTGGGGGATACGCAGTATTTT
few	TRBV2	TRBJ2-2	-	CASRGASANTGELFF	TGTGCCAGCAGGGGGGCTAGCGCGAACACCGGGGAGCTGTTTTTT
-	TRBV18	TRBJ2-2	-	CASSRQGLVGTGELFF	TGTGCCAGCTCGCGCCAGGGGTTAGTCGGGACCGGGGAGCTGTTTTTT
-	TRBV5-6	TRBJ1-5	-	CASSLAREGNQPQHF	TGTGCCAGCAGCTTGGCCCGGGAAGGCAATCAGCCCCAGCATTTT
-	TRBV7-6	TRBJ2-5	-	CASSLLETQYF	TGTGCCAGCAGCTTACTAGAGACCCAGTACTTC
-	TRBV6-5	TRBJ2-1	-	CASSYREGAGNEQFF	TGTGCCAGCAGTTACAGGGAGGGGGCCGGAAATGAGCAGTTCTTC
-	TRBV29-1	TRBJ2-5	-	CSVGGQQETQYF	TGCAGCGTCGGAGGACAGCAAGAGACCCAGTACTTC
-	TRBV6-5	TRBJ1-5	TRBD1	CASSYTGDSNQPQHF	TGTGCCAGCAGCTACACAGGGGATAGCAATCAGCCCCAGCATTTT
once	TRBV6-2/TRBV6-3	TRBJ1-5	-	CASSYSNRAGQPQHF	TGTGCCAGCAGTTACTCGAACAGGGCGGGACAGCCCCAGCATTTT
-	TRBV3-1/TRBV3-2	TRBJ2-2	TRBD2	CASSPHPSGRTGELFF	TGTGCCAGCAGCCCACATCCAAGCGGGAGGACCGGGGAGCTGTTTTTT
-	TRBV5-1	TRBJ2-1	TRBD1	CASGGWDSPDSSYNEQFF	TGCGCCAGCGGAGGATGGGACAGCCCAGACTCCTCCTACAATGAGCAGTTCTTC
-	TRBV28	TRBJ1-4	-	CASGTPTEKLFF	TGTGCCAGCGGGACACCTACCGAAAAACTGTTTTTT
-	TRBV5-4	TRBJ2-3	TRBD1	CASSSQDRGLWDTQYF	TGTGCCAGCAGCTCTCAGGACAGGGGGCTTTGGGATACGCAGTATTTT
-	TRBV10-3	TRBJ2-7	-	CAISEWGRVGVPPYEQYF	TGTGCCATCAGTGAGTGGGGGCGGGTGGGTGTGCCCCCCTACGAGCAGTACTTC
few	TRBV10-1	TRBJ1-4	TRBD1	CASSEGQGVDEKLFF	TGCGCCAGCAGTGAAGGTCAGGGGGTGGATGAAAAACTGTTTTTT
-	TRBV5-1	TRBJ1-1	-	CASSLVVNTEAFF	TGCGCCAGCAGCTTGGTCGTTAACACTGAAGCTTTCTTT
-	TRBV28	TRBJ1-2	-	CASSLGRGGRDGYTF	TGTGCCAGCAGTTTAGGTCGCGGCGGAAGGGATGGCTACACCTTC
-	TRBV7-9	TRBJ2-1	-	CASSLGGQFF	TGTGCCAGCAGCTTAGGGGGGCAGTTCTTC
-	TRBV3-1/TRBV3-2	TRBJ2-3	-	CASSQDKPRPGDTQYF	TGTGCCAGCAGCCAAGATAAGCCCCGGCCGGGGGATACGCAGTATTTT